One T cell receptor (beta chain) is described in this entry. The antigen remains undetermined. Clones were read by immunoSEQ multiplex PCR, and TCRdb kept only the in-frame ones, dropping some. The profile shows thousands of clones, under 80% of them singletons. The germline V gene encodes CDR1 SGHAT and CDR2 FQNNGV. J lost 5 bases, V lost 5 bases, and 11 bases had no gene match. The CDR3 contains 15 residues. This sample was included in a study of ipilimumab plus nivolumab after autologous stem cell transplantation. Study-wide points: Authors suggest TCR repertoire, Treg phenotype and gut microbiota support further study.

This chain uses TRBV11-2 with TRBJ2-5, with 7 positions matching TRBD2. The receptor was derived from a male donor with multiple myeloma. Sequenced material: PBMCs, taken in a trial of ipilimumab plus nivolumab as post-transplant consolidation. Here the CDR3 reads CASSRDLGGIETQYF. The CDR3 DNA is TGTGCCAGCAGCAGGGACTTGGGGGGGATTGAGACCCAGTACTTC.